This T cell receptor (beta chain) was recorded in a study of T cells in Graves' hyperthyroidism and ophthalmopathy. Ten or more counts support this clonotype. RNA transcripts yielded amplified TCR beta CDR3 regions. The HTBI set primed first-round TCR CDR3 RT-PCR. Each CDR3 protein gets one entry after TCRdb re-called the multiplex PCR reads with MiXCR. The repertoire has under 400,000 distinct CDR3 sequences, roughly 18% of them found once; the top ten carry 45% to 55%. The germline CDR1 and CDR2 sequences are PRHDT and FYEKMQ (reference sequence). V lost 1 base, J lost 1 base, and 7 bases lay in between. The length of the CDR3 is 14 residues. Diagnoses were established using clinical symptoms, serum thyroxine and TRAb, thyroid ultrasound and orbital computed tomography.

Sequencing used blood. V and J are TRBV13 and TRBJ1-1; TRBD1 might be the D (5 bases). The origin of this receptor is a woman aged 45-65 years with Graves' hyperthyroidism. The CDR3 loop reads CASSLEGKNTEAFF. The DNA of the CDR3 is TGTGCCAGCAGCTTAGAGGGGAAGAACACTGAAGCTTTCTTT.